This TCR beta chain was retrieved from a study of T cell responses to AZD1222 COVID-19 vaccine. Libraries were prepared by immunoSEQ multiplex PCR; TCRdb keeps only in-frame clonotypes and omits some of them. The table lists about 77,000 clones, roughly 90% of them singletons, with approximately 5% in the top ten. Points on this clone: Its antigen is as yet unknown.

Study-wide points: Vaccine-associated CD4 TCRs ranged over spike, dominating at 160-218 and 743-854. Of the AZD1222 recipients, only six were seropositive at baseline. White British people made up most donors, females outnumbered males, and clonal diversity was possibly underestimated. Nearly half of spike-specific TCRs reportedly target variant regions that are unmutated in the B.1.351 and B.1.1.7 variants.

Germline loops: CDR1 MDHEN, CDR2 SYDVKM. Trimming shortened V by 8 bases and J by 0 bases, and 17 bases separated the two germline ends. There are 16 residues in the CDR3. The V gene is TRBV28, the J gene TRBJ1-3; D gene unclear. The input for sequencing was peripheral blood, taken 28 days after the second AZD1222 dose. The TCR originated in an adult who received the AZD1222 COVID-19 vaccine. CDR3 residues: CASDPRLPPSGNTIYF. The CDR3 nucleotides are TGTGCCAGCGACCCCCGGTTGCCCCCCTCTGGAAACACCATATATTTT.